The TCR beta chain described here comes from a study of T cells after yellow fever vaccination (dated by TCRdb to the late 2010s). Notes on the research overall: The SMART-Seq v4 Ultra Low Input RNA kit was used to prepare libraries from fractions with low cell numbers. Bulk TCR alpha and beta repertoires were sequenced longitudinally to track T-cell clones before and after primary and booster YFV17D yellow fever vaccination. Two healthy male donors, one aged 18 to 29 and one aged 30 to 40 years, made up the cohort. Blood was collected at multiple timepoints before and after primary and secondary immunization, and bulk PBMC replicates and cell subsets were isolated. Overall study results and their limits: FACS-sorted repertoires could contain abundant contaminating clonotypes from the bulk population, so computational filtering was required. The secondary T-cell response was weaker than the primary response but faster, peaking on day 5 instead of day 15. A small fraction of clonotypes showed up in both the CD4 and CD8 compartments, probably as a result of convergent recombination. Most clones expanded after primary vaccination were re-detected after the booster (around 96% of CD4 and around nine tenths of CD8), suggesting broad memory maintenance. Because the study included only a couple of donors, the extent to which the findings can be generalized is limited.

This specimen's treatment or condition label, interpreted: live attenuated yellow fever vaccine strain. A standard Ficoll-Paque protocol was used to isolate PBMCs from peripheral blood. Dynabeads CD4 and CD8 positive selection kits were used to isolate the CD4 and CD8 T-cell fractions. RNA was extracted with TriZol from bulk PBMCs, CD4 and CD8 fractions, and dextramer-positive and dextramer-negative fractions. The sample was run on an Illumina NovaSeq 6000. TCR cDNA was synthesized by 5'RACE template switching, through which a universal primer site and unique molecular identifiers were introduced. Priming of cDNA synthesis was performed from both the TCR alpha and TCR beta constant segments. Libraries were amplified in two PCR steps, with sample barcodes and sequencing adapters added in the second step. Libraries were sequenced on Illumina HiSeq 2500 (2x100 bp) or NovaSeq (2x150 bp). The published analysis was carried out like this. Reads were demultiplexed and collapsed into UMI consensus sequences with MIGEC, and V(D)J alignment was performed with MiXCR. Vaccine-responding clonotypes were defined with edgeR using replicate PBMC samples, requiring FDR below 0.01 and a log2 fold change above 5 up to day 15. Each bulk clonotype was labeled CD4 or CD8 based on which sequenced repertoire, CD4 or CD8, contained the clonotype at higher abundance. The raw public data were reprocessed by TCRdb itself: fastp quality trimming at Q25, MiXCR clonotype calling, in-frame beta chains only. Every CDR3 protein is listed once, alongside the most common genes and DNA of its rows. TCRdb, not the authors, supplied the V and J calls. Within this sample are approximately 300,000 distinct CDR3 sequences, with roughly a tenth of them counted one time only. The ten largest clones capture about 3.3% of the sample.

This clonotype was detected only once. No cognate antigen has been identified for it. Base qualities are missing; no much larger clone stands one base away. A read on its own is weak evidence. The material was CD4+ T cells sorted from PBMCs, obtained 45 days after the yellow fever booster vaccination. The sequence was collected from a man aged 18 to 30 who received the YFV17D yellow fever vaccine.

The CDR3 is CASSEVRVQPQHF. The nucleotide sequence is given as TGTGCCAGCAGTGAAGTTCGGGTTCAGCCCCAGCATTTT. The chain employs TRBV6-1 and TRBJ1-5, with the D gene uncertain. V gives up 1 base and J gives up 6 bases, and the segment between their germline ends measures 7 bases. Based on the germline V gene, the CDR1 and CDR2 sequences are MNHNS and SASEGT. The CDR3, from cysteine to phenylalanine, totals 13 residues. Just the 39-base CDR3 DNA is kept, in frame starting at base 1.